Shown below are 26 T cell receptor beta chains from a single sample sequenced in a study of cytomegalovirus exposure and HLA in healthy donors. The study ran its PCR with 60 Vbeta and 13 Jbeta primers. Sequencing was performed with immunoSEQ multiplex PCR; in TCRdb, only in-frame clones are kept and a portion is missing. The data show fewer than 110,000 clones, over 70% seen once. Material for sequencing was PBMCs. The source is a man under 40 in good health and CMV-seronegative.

The chain's CDR3 is CASSAYEVGDNEQFF. DNA for the CDR3: TGTGCCAGCAGCGCTTACGAGGTCGGGGACAATGAGCAGTTCTTC. V usage is TRBV9 and J usage is TRBJ2-1, with a tentative D call TRBD2 (5 bases). CDR3 length equals 15 residues. Trimming removed 3 bases from V and 5 bases from J, with 15 bases in between. Germline lookup yields CDR1 SGDLS and CDR2 YYNGEE.

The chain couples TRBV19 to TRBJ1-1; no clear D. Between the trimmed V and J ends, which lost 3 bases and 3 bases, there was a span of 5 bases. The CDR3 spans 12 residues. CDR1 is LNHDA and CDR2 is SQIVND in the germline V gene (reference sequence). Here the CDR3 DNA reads TGTGCCAGTAGTATCGGGTACACTGAAGCTTTCTTT. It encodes CASSIGYTEAFF.

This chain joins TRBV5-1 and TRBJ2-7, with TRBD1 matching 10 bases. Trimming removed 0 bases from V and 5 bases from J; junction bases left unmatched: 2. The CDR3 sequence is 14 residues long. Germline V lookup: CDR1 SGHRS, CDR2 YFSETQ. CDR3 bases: TGCGCCAGCAGCTTGGGGGGGACAGGGGACGAGCAGTACTTC. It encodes CASSLGGTGDEQYF.

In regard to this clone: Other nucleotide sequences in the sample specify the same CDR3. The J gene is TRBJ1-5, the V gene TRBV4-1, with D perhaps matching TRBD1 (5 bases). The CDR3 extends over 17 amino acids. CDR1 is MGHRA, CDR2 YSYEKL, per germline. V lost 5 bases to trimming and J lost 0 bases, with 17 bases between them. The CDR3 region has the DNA TGCGCCAGCAGCGAAGGGGTACAGACATATAGCAATCAGCCCCAGCATTTT. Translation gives CASSEGVQTYSNQPQHF.

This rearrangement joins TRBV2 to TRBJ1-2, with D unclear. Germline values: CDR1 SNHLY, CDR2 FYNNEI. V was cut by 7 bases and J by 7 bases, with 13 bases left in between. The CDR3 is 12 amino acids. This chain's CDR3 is CASIPGFSGYTF. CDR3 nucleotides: TGTGCCAGCATTCCAGGTTTCTCTGGCTACACCTTC.

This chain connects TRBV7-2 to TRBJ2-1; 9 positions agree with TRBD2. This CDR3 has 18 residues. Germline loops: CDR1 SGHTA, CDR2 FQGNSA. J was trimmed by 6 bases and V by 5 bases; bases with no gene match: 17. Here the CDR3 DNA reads TGTGCCAGCAGCCTGAGGTCAGTAGCGGGAGTCGGGCTCAATGAGCAGTTCTTC. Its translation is CASSLRSVAGVGLNEQFF.

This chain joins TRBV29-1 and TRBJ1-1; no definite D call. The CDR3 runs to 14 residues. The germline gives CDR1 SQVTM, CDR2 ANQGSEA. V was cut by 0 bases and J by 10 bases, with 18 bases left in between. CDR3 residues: CSVEEGGGGSRAFF. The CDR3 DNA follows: TGCAGCGTTGAAGAGGGCGGAGGAGGGTCTCGAGCTTTCTTT.

Here the CDR3 reads CASSFHGASQHF. The CDR3 coding sequence is TGTGCCAGCAGTTTTCATGGGGCGTCCCAGCATTTT. The chain couples TRBV28 to TRBJ1-5, with D possibly being TRBD1 (5 bases). V shed 3 bases and J shed 11 bases, with 11 bases lying between them. Germline CDR1 reads MDHEN; CDR2 reads SYDVKM. The CDR3 loop spans 12 amino acids. The full variable domain, rest sourced from reference TRBV28 and TRBJ1-5, is DVKVTQSSRYLVKRTGEKVFLECVQDMDHENMFWYRQDPGLGLRLIYFSYDVKMKEKGDIPEGYSVSREKKERFSLILESASTNQTSMYLCASSFHGASQHFGDGTRLSIL.

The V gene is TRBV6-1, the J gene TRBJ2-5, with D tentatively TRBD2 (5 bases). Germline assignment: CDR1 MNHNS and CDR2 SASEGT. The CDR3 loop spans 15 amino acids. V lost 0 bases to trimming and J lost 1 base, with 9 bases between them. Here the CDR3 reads CASSEARVGQETQYF. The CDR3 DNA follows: TGTGCCAGCAGTGAAGCGCGGGTTGGCCAAGAGACCCAGTACTTC.

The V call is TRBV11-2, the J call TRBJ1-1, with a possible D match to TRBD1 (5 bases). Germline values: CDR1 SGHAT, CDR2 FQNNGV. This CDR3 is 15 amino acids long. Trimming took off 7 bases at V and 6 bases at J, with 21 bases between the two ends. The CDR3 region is CASTAEGREGAEAFF. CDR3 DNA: TGTGCCAGCACCGCGGAGGGGCGGGAGGGAGCTGAAGCTTTCTTT.

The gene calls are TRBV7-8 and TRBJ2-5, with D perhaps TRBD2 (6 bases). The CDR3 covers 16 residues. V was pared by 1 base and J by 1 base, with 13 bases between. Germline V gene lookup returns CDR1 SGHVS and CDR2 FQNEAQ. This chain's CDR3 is CASSLGAWRGQETQYF. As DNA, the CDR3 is TGTGCCAGCAGCTTAGGGGCTTGGCGGGGCCAAGAGACCCAGTACTTC.

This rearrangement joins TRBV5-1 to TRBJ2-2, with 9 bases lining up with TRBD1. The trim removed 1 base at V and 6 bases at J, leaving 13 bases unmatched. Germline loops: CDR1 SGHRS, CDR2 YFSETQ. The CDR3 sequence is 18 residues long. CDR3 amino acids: CASSLFGENRGQSGELFF. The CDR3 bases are TGCGCCAGCAGCTTGTTTGGGGAAAACAGGGGGCAATCCGGGGAGCTGTTTTTT.

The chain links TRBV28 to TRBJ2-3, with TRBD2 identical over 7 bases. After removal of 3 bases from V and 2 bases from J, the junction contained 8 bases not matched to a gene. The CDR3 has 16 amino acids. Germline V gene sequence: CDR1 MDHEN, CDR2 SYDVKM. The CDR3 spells CASSFYLAALTDTQYF. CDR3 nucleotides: TGTGCCAGCAGTTTTTATCTAGCGGCACTCACAGATACGCAGTATTTT.

CDR3 in DNA: TGTGCCAGCAGCCAGCGACAGGGGGCGGGAACTGAAGCTTTCTTT. This translates into CASSQRQGAGTEAFF. This rearrangement joins TRBV11-2 to TRBJ1-1; 10 nucleotides match TRBD1. Germline loops: CDR1 SGHAT, CDR2 FQNNGV. There are 15 residues in the CDR3. After removal of 5 bases from V and 5 bases from J, the junction contained 8 bases not matched to a gene.

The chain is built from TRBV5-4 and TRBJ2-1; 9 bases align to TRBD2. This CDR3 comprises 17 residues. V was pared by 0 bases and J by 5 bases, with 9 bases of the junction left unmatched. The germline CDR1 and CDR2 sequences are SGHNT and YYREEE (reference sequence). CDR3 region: CASSLVALAGFHNEQFF. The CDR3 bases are TGTGCCAGCAGCTTGGTAGCGCTAGCGGGATTCCACAATGAGCAGTTCTTC. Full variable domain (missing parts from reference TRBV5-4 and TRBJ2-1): ETGVTQSPTHLIKTRGQQVTLRCSSQSGHNTVSWYQQALGQGPQFIFQYYREEENGRGNFPPRFSGLQFPNYSSELNVNALELDDSALYLCASSLVALAGFHNEQFFGPGTRLTVL.

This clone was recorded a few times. Here the CDR3 DNA reads TGTGCCTGGAGTAACTACCTCTCCTACAATGAGCAGTTCTTC. The encoded protein is CAWSNYLSYNEQFF. The gene calls are TRBV30 and TRBJ2-1; no reliable D call. Trimming removed 2 bases at V and 0 bases at J, with 8 bases between. Looked up from germline, CDR1 is GTSNPN and CDR2 is SVGIG (reference sequence). The CDR3 contains 14 residues.

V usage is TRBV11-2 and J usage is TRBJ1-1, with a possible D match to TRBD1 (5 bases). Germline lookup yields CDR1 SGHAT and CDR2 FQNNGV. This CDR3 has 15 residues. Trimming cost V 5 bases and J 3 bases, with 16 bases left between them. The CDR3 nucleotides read TGTGCCAGCAGCGGGACTGCCCTGGGGTACACTGAAGCTTTCTTT. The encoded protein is CASSGTALGYTEAFF.

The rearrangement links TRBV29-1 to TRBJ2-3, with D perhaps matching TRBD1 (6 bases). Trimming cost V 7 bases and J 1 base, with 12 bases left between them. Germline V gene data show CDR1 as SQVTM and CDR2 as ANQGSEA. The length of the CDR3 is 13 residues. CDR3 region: CSGNRVGTDTQYF. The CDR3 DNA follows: TGCAGCGGAAACAGGGTCGGCACAGATACGCAGTATTTT.

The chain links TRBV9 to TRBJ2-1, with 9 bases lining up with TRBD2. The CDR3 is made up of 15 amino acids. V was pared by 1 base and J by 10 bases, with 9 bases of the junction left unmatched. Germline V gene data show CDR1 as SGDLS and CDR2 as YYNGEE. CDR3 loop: CASSVSASGMGEQFF. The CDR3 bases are TGTGCCAGCAGCGTATCGGCTAGCGGGATGGGGGAGCAGTTCTTC.

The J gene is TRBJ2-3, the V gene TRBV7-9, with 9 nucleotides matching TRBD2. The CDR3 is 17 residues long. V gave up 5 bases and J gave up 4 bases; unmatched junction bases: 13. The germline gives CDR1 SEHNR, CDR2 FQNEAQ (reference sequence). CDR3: CASSPRAAGGLADTQYF. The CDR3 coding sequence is TGTGCCAGCAGCCCAAGAGCAGCGGGGGGACTCGCAGATACGCAGTATTTT. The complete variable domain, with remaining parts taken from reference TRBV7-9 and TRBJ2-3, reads DTGVSQNPRHKITKRGQNVTFRCDPISEHNRLYWYRQTLGQGPEFLTYFQNEAQLEKSRLLSDRFSAERPKGSFSTLEIQRTEQGDSAMYLCASSPRAAGGLADTQYFGPGTRLTVL.

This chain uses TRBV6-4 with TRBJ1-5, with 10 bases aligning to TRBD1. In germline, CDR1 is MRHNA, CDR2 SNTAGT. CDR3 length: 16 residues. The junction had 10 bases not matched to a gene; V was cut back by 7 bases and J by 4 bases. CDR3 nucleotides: TGTGCCAGCATTAGAGGGGACAGGGGAGGTAATCAGCCCCAGCATTTT. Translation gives CASIRGDRGGNQPQHF.

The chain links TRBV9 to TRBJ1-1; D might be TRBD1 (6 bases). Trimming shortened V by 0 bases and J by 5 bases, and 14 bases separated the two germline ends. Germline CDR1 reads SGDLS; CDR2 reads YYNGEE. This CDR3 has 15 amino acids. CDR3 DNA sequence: TGTGCCAGCAGCGTAGACGCGGGGGCAGGGACTGAAGCTTTCTTT. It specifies CASSVDAGAGTEAFF.

The CDR3 coding sequence is TGTGCCAGCAGTGAAGTGACAGTTTCCGGAAACACCATATATTTT. This encodes CASSEVTVSGNTIYF. V gene TRBV6-1 combines with J gene TRBJ1-3; D possibly corresponds to TRBD1 (5 bases). V lost 1 base to trimming and J lost 4 bases, with 11 bases between them. Germline assignment: CDR1 MNHNS and CDR2 SASEGT. The CDR3 length is 15 residues.

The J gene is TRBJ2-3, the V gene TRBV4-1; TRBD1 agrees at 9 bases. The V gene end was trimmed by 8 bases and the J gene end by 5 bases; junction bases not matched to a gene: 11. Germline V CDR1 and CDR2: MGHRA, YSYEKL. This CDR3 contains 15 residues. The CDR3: CASVPGQGIGDTQYF. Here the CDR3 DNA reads TGCGCCAGCGTACCTGGACAGGGGATAGGAGATACGCAGTATTTT.

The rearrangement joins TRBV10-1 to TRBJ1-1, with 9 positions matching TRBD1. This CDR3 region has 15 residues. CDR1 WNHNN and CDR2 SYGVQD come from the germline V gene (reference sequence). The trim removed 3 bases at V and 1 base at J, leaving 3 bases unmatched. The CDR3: CASSDGTGWNTEAFF. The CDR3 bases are TGCGCCAGCAGTGATGGGACAGGGTGGAACACTGAAGCTTTCTTT.

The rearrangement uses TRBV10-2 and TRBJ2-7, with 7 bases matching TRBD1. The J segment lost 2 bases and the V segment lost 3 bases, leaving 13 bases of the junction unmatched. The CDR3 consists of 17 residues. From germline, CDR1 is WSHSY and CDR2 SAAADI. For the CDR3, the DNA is TGCGCCAGCAGTGACCCGGCATCCGGGACAGCAGCCTACGAGCAGTACTTC. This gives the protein CASSDPASGTAAYEQYF.